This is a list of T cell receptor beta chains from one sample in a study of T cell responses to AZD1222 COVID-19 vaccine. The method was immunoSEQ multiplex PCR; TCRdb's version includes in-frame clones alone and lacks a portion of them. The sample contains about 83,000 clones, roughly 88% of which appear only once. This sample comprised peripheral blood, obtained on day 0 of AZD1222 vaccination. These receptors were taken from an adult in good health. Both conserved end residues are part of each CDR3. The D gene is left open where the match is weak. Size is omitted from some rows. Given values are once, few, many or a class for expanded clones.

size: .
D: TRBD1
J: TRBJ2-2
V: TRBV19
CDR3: CASWAGGVGTGELFF
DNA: TGTGCCAGTTGGGCAGGGGGCGTCGGCACCGGGGAGCTGTTTTTT

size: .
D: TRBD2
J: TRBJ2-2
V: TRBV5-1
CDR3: CASAIAGAAGELFF
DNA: TGCGCCAGCGCTATAGCGGGGGCTGCCGGGGAGCTGTTTTTT

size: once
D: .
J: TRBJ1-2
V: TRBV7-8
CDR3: CASSFRQDYGYTF
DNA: TGTGCCAGCAGCTTTCGACAGGACTATGGCTACACCTTC

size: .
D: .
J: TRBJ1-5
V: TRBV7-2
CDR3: CASSEGSGQYQPQHF
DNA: TGTGCCAGCAGCGAGGGGTCAGGGCAATATCAGCCCCAGCATTTT

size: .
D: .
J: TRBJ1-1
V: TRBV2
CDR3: CASSGAEGNTEAFF
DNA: TGTGCCAGCAGTGGGGCGGAGGGGAACACTGAAGCTTTCTTT

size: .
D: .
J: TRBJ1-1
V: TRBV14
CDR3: CASSQLGVGTEAFF
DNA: TGTGCCAGCAGCCAGTTGGGGGTCGGCACTGAAGCTTTCTTT

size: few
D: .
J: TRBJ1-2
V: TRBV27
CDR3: CASSPQGTYNYGYTF
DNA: TGTGCCAGCAGTCCCCAGGGGACATATAACTATGGCTACACCTTC

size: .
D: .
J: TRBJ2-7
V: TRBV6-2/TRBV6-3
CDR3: CASSYTRVHEQYF
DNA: TGTGCCAGCAGTTACACCCGGGTCCACGAGCAGTACTTC

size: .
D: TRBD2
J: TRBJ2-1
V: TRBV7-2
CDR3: CASGTSGRGSYNEQFF
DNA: TGTGCCAGCGGGACTAGCGGGAGAGGGTCCTACAATGAGCAGTTCTTC

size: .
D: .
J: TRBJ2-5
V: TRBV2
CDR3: CASSEGRIGPETQYF
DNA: TGTGCCAGCAGTGAAGGAAGGATAGGGCCGGAGACCCAGTACTTC

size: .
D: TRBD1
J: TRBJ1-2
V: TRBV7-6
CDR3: CASSPLGTAYGYTF
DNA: TGTGCCAGCAGCCCTCTTGGGACAGCTTATGGCTACACCTTC

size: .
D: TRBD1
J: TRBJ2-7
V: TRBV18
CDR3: CASSSQGAGYEQYF
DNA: TGTGCCAGCTCGTCACAGGGGGCGGGCTACGAGCAGTACTTC

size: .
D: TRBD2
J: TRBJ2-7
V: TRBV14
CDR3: CASSPWTSPLPYEQYF
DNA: TGTGCCAGCAGTCCCTGGACTAGCCCTCTCCCCTACGAGCAGTACTTC

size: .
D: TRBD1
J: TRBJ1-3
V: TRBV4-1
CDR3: CASSQSTGINGNTIYF
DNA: TGCGCCAGCAGCCAATCGACAGGGATTAATGGAAACACCATATATTTT

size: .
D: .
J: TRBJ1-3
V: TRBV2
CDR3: CASRAGGNTIYF
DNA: TGTGCCAGCAGGGCAGGAGGAAACACCATATATTTT

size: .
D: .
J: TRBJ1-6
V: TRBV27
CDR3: CASSLFGGPSSYNSPLHF
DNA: TGTGCCAGCAGTTTATTTGGGGGCCCTAGCTCCTATAATTCACCCCTCCACTTT

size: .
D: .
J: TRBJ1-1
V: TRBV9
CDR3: CASSNTNGGIGTEAFF
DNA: TGTGCCAGCAGCAATACTAATGGGGGAATAGGGACTGAAGCTTTCTTT

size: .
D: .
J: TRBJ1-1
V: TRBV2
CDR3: CANHRDGANTEAFF
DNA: TGTGCCAACCACAGGGATGGGGCTAACACTGAAGCTTTCTTT

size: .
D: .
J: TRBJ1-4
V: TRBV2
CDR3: CASSEQGGEKLFF
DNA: TGTGCCAGCAGTGAACAGGGTGGGGAAAAACTGTTTTTT

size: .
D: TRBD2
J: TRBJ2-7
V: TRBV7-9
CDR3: CASSSGTSGTYEQYF
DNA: TGTGCCAGCAGCTCCGGGACTAGCGGTACCTACGAGCAGTACTTC

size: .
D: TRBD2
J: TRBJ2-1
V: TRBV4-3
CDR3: CASSQGRGVAGVEDEQFF
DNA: TGCGCCAGCAGCCAGGGACGGGGAGTGGCGGGAGTTGAGGATGAGCAGTTCTTC

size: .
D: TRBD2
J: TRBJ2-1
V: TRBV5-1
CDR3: CASSLGAGGFDEQFF
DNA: TGCGCCAGCAGCTTGGGTGCGGGGGGGTTCGATGAGCAGTTCTTC

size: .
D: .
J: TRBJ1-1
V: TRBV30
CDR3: CAWSPGATEAFF
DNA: TGTGCCTGGAGTCCGGGTGCCACTGAAGCTTTCTTT

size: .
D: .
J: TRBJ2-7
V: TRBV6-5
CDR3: CASSYRFSSYEQYF
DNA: TGTGCCAGCAGTTACAGGTTCAGCTCCTACGAGCAGTACTTC

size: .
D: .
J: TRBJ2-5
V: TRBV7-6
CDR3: CASRGLRSYQETQYF
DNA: TGTGCCAGCAGAGGTCTACGTTCGTACCAAGAGACCCAGTACTTC

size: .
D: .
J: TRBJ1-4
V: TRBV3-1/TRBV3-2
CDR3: CASSPRGANEKLFF
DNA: TGTGCCAGCAGCCCCCGCGGGGCCAATGAAAAACTGTTTTTT

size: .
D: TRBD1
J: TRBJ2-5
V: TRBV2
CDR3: CASSGERTGALETQYF
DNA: TGTGCCAGCAGTGGGGAGAGGACAGGGGCCCTAGAGACCCAGTACTTC

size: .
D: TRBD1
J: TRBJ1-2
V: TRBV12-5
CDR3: CASGLDRQGEGYTF
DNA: TGTGCTAGTGGTTTGGACCGACAGGGTGAAGGCTACACCTTC

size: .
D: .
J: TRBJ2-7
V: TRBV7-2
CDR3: CASSLAQHREQYF
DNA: TGTGCCAGCAGCTTAGCACAGCACCGCGAGCAGTACTTC

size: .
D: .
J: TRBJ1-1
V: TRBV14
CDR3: CASSQNRWDTEAFF
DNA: TGTGCCAGCAGCCAAAACAGGTGGGACACTGAAGCTTTCTTT

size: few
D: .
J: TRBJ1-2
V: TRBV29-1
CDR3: CSVRRDSTNYGYTF
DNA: TGCAGCGTTCGGCGGGACTCTACTAACTATGGCTACACCTTC

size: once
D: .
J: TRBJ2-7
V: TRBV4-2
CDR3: CASSQDPEGSPLYEQYF
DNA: TGTGCCAGCAGCCAAGACCCCGAGGGCAGCCCGCTGTACGAGCAGTACTTC

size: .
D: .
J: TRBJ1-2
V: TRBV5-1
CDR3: CASSSDGGGGYTF
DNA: TGCGCCAGCAGCTCCGACGGGGGCGGAGGCTACACCTTC

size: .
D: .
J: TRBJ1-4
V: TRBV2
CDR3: CASSPGAFNEKLFF
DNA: TGTGCCAGCAGCCCAGGGGCCTTTAATGAAAAACTGTTTTTT

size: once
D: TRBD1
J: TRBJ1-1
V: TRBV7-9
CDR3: CASSLRSGGGRTEAFF
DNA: TGTGCCAGCAGCTTACGCTCAGGGGGCGGGCGGACTGAAGCTTTCTTT

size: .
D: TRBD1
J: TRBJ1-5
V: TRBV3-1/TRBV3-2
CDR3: CASSQVTGAQNQPQHF
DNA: TGTGCCAGCAGCCAAGTAACAGGGGCCCAAAATCAGCCCCAGCATTTT

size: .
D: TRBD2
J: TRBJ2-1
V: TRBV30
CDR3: CACIRAGATYNEQFF
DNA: TGTGCCTGTATTAGAGCGGGGGCAACCTACAATGAGCAGTTCTTC

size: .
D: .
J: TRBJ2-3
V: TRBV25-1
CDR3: CASRDITDTQYF
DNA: TGTGCCAGCAGGGACATCACAGATACGCAGTATTTT

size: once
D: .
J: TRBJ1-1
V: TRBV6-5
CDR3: CASRRGPEAFF
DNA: TGTGCCAGCAGGAGGGGCCCTGAAGCTTTCTTT

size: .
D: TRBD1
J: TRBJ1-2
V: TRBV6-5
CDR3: CASKTGGRYGYTF
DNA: TGTGCCAGTAAGACAGGGGGCCGCTATGGCTACACCTTC

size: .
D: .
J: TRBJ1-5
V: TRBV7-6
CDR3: CASSKARGFGNQPQHF
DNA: TGTGCCAGCAGCAAAGCACGGGGGTTTGGGAATCAGCCCCAGCATTTT

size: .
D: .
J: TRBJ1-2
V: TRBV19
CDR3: CASSPFNHGYTF
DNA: TGTGCCAGTAGTCCTTTCAATCACGGCTACACCTTC

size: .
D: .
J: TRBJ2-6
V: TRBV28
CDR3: CASRIGAYSGANVLTF
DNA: TGTGCCAGCAGAATAGGGGCCTACTCTGGGGCCAACGTCCTGACTTTC

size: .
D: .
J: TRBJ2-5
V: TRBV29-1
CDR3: CSVELRQETQYF
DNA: TGCAGCGTTGAGCTGAGGCAAGAGACCCAGTACTTC

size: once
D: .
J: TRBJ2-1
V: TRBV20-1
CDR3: CSARQNNEQFF
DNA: TGCAGTGCTAGACAGAACAATGAGCAGTTCTTC

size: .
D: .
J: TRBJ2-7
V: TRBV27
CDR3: CASSHPPYEQYF
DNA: TGTGCCAGCAGCCACCCCCCGTACGAGCAGTACTTC

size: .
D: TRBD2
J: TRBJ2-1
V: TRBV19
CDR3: CASKGLAGTNEQFF
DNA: TGTGCCAGTAAGGGACTAGCGGGGACCAATGAGCAGTTCTTC

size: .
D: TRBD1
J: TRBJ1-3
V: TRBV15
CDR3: CATTDRGLGNTIYF
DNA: TGTGCCACCACGGACAGGGGGCTTGGAAACACCATATATTTT

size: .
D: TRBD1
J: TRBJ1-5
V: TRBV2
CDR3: CASSGQGAGNQPQHF
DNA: TGTGCCAGCTCCGGGCAGGGGGCAGGCAATCAGCCCCAGCATTTT

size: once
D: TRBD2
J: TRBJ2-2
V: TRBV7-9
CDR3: CASSLGLAAGELFF
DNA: TGTGCCAGCAGCCTCGGACTAGCGGCCGGGGAGCTGTTTTTT

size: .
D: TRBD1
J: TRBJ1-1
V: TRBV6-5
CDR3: CASSWTGGPNTEAFF
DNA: TGTGCCAGCAGCTGGACAGGGGGCCCTAACACTGAAGCTTTCTTT